This T cell receptor beta chain was identified in a study of response to subunit inactivated influenza vaccine. With respect to this clonotype: Its specificity is unknown.

TCRdb called the RT-PCR reads again in MiXCR, with one record for every CDR3 protein. The sample shows 700,000 to 900,000 distinct CDR3 sequences, 21% of them seen only once. With 4 bases clipped from V and 2 bases from J, the junction kept 11 bases outside the gene matches. Germline CDR1 is SGHDT and CDR2 is YYEEEE. CDR3 size: 17 residues. Findings and caveats of the study: It was the authors' suggestion that each seasonal influenza vaccination recruits few new T cells.

Here the sequenced sample was PBMCs from blood, taken about 5 days after vaccination. The clonotype comes from a man between 45 and 60 years old who received an inactivated influenza vaccine. The V call is TRBV5-6, the J call TRBJ1-3, with 8 bases that match TRBD1. For the CDR3, the DNA is TGTGCCAGCAGCGTGAATCGGTTCAGGGGGCCTGGAAACACCATATATTTT. Amino acid sequence: CASSVNRFRGPGNTIYF.